This TCR beta chain was captured by sequencing in a study of T cells in Graves' hyperthyroidism and ophthalmopathy. The germline V gene encodes CDR1 DFQATT and CDR2 SNEGSKA (reference sequence). Trimming took off 4 bases at V and 0 bases at J, with 5 bases between the two ends. The CDR3 spans 12 residues. Amplified regions were TCR beta CDR3 sequences from RNA transcripts. A set of HTBI primers served as the primers for a first-round RT-PCR of the TCR CDR3. TCRdb re-derived calls from the multiplex PCR reads in MiXCR, one entry per CDR3 protein. The table has 620,000 or so distinct CDR3 sequences, approximately 15% seen once; the top ten hold about 12%. This clonotype was counted ten times or more.

The chain carries TRBV20-1 and TRBJ2-3; D is unclear. The clonotype comes from a woman aged 45-65 years with Graves' ophthalmopathy. Sequenced sample: blood. As DNA, the CDR3 is TGCAGTGCTACCGCTAGCACAGATACGCAGTATTTT. Translated, it gives CSATASTDTQYF.